What follows are 3 T cell receptor beta chains derived from one specimen sequenced in a study of multiple sclerosis patients with progressive multifocal leukoencephalopathy. As for time point: before natalizumab initiation. Using immunoSEQ multiplex PCR, the repertoire was profiled, and TCRdb retains in-frame clones only, with some absent. The sample lists fewer than 35,000 clones; 90% to 95% were seen once. The sample comprised PBMCs. The receptors were sampled from a man younger than 40 with multiple sclerosis.

The chain recombines TRBV25-1 with TRBJ2-7, with 7 bases fitting TRBD1. This CDR3 region has 13 residues. Germline trimming cut 4 bases from V and 3 bases from J; bases unmatched to any gene: 3. Germline V gene lookup returns CDR1 MGHDK and CDR2 SYGVNS. CDR3 sequence: CASSGQGDYEQYF. CDR3 coding DNA: TGTGCCAGCAGTGGGCAGGGGGACTACGAGCAGTACTTC.

The V gene is TRBV7-2, the J gene TRBJ2-1, with TRBD1 matching 7 bases. Germline trimming cut 5 bases from V and 1 base from J; bases unmatched to any gene: 5. The CDR3 length is 15 residues. Germline loops: CDR1 SGHTA, CDR2 FQGNSA. The CDR3 sequence: CASSTSGQSYNEQFF. The CDR3 DNA sequence: TGTGCCAGCAGCACCTCGGGACAGTCCTACAATGAGCAGTTCTTC.

This chain joins TRBV2 and TRBJ1-5; D gene unclear. From germline, CDR1 is SNHLY and CDR2 FYNNEI. This CDR3 is 13 amino acids long. The V end lost 0 bases, the J end lost 15 bases, and 15 bases lay between the germline ends. DNA of the CDR3: TGTGCCAGCAGTGAAGCTCCCGGCATCCTTGGGCATTTT. Translating gives CASSEAPGILGHF.